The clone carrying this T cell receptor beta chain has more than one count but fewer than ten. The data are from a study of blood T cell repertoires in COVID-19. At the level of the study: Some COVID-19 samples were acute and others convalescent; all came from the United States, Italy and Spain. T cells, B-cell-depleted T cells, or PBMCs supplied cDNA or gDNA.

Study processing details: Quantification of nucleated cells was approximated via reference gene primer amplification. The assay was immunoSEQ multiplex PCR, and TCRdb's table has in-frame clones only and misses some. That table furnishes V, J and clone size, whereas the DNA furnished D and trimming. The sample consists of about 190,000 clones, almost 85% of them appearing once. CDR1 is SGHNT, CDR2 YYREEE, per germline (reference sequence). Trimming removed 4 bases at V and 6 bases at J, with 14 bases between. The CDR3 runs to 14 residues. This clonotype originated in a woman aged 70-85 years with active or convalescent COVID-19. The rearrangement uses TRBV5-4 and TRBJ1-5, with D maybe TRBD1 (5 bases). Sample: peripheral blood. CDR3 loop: CASSIQGFGQPQHF. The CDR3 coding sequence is TGTGCCAGCAGCATCCAGGGTTTTGGTCAGCCCCAGCATTTT.